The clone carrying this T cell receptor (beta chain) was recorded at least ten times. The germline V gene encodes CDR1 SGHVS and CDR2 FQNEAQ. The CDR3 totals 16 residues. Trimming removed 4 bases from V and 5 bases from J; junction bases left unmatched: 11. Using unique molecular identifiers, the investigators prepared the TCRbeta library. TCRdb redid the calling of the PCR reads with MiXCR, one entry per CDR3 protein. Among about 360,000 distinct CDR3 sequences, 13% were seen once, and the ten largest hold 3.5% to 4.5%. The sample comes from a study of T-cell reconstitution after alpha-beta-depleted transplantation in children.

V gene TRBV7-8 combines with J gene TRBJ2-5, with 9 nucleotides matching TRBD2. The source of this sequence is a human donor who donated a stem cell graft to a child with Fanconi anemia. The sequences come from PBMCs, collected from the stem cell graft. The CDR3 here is CASSSLSGGPGETQYF. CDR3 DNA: TGTGCCAGCAGCTCCCTAAGCGGGGGGCCCGGGGAGACCCAGTACTTC.